One and the same sample provided the 6 T cell receptor beta chains below, sequenced in a study of cytomegalovirus exposure and HLA in healthy donors. Data came from immunoSEQ multiplex PCR; TCRdb stores just in-frame clones and leaves some out. The sample has 66,000 or so clones; around 97% are singletons. The sequenced sample was PBMCs. All receptors come from a woman aged 18 to 35 in good health and CMV-seropositive.

J is TRBJ2-7 and V is TRBV5-1, with a weak D call TRBD2 (5 bases). From germline, CDR1 is SGHRS and CDR2 YFSETQ. V dropped 0 bases and J dropped 5 bases, with 12 bases sitting between them. The CDR3 contains 14 residues. CDR3 sequence (DNA): TGCGCCAGCAGCTTGGAGGTCGACGGGGACGAGCAGTACTTC. Translation: CASSLEVDGDEQYF.

The rearrangement uses TRBV9 and TRBJ2-2, with TRBD2 matching 10 bases. The trim removed 3 bases at V and 1 base at J, leaving 9 bases unmatched. CDR1 is SGDLS, CDR2 YYNGEE, per germline. The CDR3 runs 18 residues. CDR3: CASSASGLADRNTGELFF. The CDR3 DNA is TGTGCCAGCAGCGCCTCAGGACTAGCGGACCGGAACACCGGGGAGCTGTTTTTT.

The V call is TRBV6-5, the J call TRBJ1-6, with D unresolved. The CDR3 length is 16 residues. CDR1 is MNHEY, CDR2 SVGAGI, per germline. With 2 bases removed from V and 8 bases from J, the gap between germline ends came to 16 bases. In DNA form, the CDR3 reads TGTGCCAGCAGTTACGGGTGGGAGCCTGGTTATTCACCCCTCCACTTT. Translation gives CASSYGWEPGYSPLHF.

V usage is TRBV7-2 and J usage is TRBJ2-3; D possibly corresponds to TRBD1 (5 bases). V was clipped by 2 bases and J by 1 base, with 13 bases between them. CDR1 is SGHTA and CDR2 is FQGNSA in the germline V gene. The CDR3 length is 16 residues. The CDR3 loop reads CASSLTGRVGTDTQYF. CDR3 in DNA: TGTGCCAGCAGCTTAACCGGCAGGGTGGGCACAGATACGCAGTATTTT.

The gene calls are TRBV7-9 and TRBJ1-1; 11 bases match TRBD1. The CDR3 has 16 residues. The V segment lost 1 base and the J segment 1 base; nucleotides outside the gene matches: 2. Per germline, CDR1 SEHNR and CDR2 FQNEAQ (reference sequence). The CDR3 loop is CASSLDGTGGNTEAFF. The CDR3 DNA follows: TGTGCCAGCAGCTTAGATGGGACAGGGGGGAACACTGAAGCTTTCTTT.

The chain carries TRBV30 and TRBJ2-4; 8 bases agree with TRBD1. The CDR3 is 16 amino acids. Per germline, CDR1 GTSNPN and CDR2 SVGIG (reference sequence). V lost 1 base to trimming and J lost 5 bases; unmatched junction nucleotides: 10. The CDR3 loop is CAWSAGTGHRENIQYF. In DNA, the CDR3 is TGTGCCTGGAGTGCCGGGACAGGCCATAGAGAAAACATTCAGTACTTC.